These T cell receptor beta chains were read from a single sample in a study of response to subunit inactivated influenza vaccine. TCRdb reprocessed the RT-PCR reads with MiXCR, giving one entry per CDR3 protein. The sample lists around 710,000 distinct CDR3 sequences, approximately 15% occurring once. Sequencing was performed on PBMCs from blood, taken 14 days before vaccination. The origin of the receptors is a man in his forties or fifties who received an inactivated influenza vaccine. The CDR3 runs from the conserved cysteine through the conserved F or W. The D gene is left open where the match is weak. Size values are once, few and many counts, or a class for expanded clones, and some rows have none.

TRBJ1-2	.	15	.	TRBV7-2	TGTGCCAGCAGCTCAAGGCGGGACCAAAACTATGGCTACACCTTC	CASSSRRDQNYGYTF
TRBJ2-1	TRBD2	14	.	TRBV10-3	TGTGCCACCGAGACTAGCGGGCAAAACAATGAGCAGTTCTTC	CATETSGQNNEQFF
TRBJ2-2	.	15	few	TRBV28	TGTGGGTGCGGCGGGACCGAGACGAACACCGGGGAGCTGTTTTTT	CGCGGTETNTGELFF
TRBJ2-1	TRBD2	15	.	TRBV24-1	TGTGCCACCAGTGGGACTAGCGGGAGAAGGAATGAGCAGTTCTTC	CATSGTSGRRNEQFF
TRBJ2-7	TRBD2	14	few	TRBV10-2	TGCGCCAGCAGATCAATAGCGGGGGTCTACGAGCAGTACTTC	CASRSIAGVYEQYF
TRBJ2-5	.	16	few	TRBV12-3/TRBV12-4	TGTGCCAGCAGTTTAGGTGTTCAGATATTCCAAGAGACCCAGTACTTC	CASSLGVQIFQETQYF
TRBJ2-3	.	14	many	TRBV5-1	TGCGCCAGCAGCCCGGACCATTTCACAGATACGCAGTATTTT	CASSPDHFTDTQYF
TRBJ2-7	.	16	.	TRBV7-8	TGTGCCAGCAGCTTAGCGCAAGCAGGGAGCTCCTACGAGCAGTACTTC	CASSLAQAGSSYEQYF
TRBJ2-1	TRBD1	15	.	TRBV12-3/TRBV12-4	TGTGCCAGCAGAACGGGGCAGGGGGCGGTTAGTGAGCAGTTCTTC	CASRTGQGAVSEQFF
TRBJ2-1	TRBD2	15	many	TRBV5-1	TGCGCCAGCAGCTTGGAGGGCGGGAGAGTGGGTGAGCAGTTCTTC	CASSLEGGRVGEQFF
TRBJ2-7	.	13	.	TRBV6-2/TRBV6-3	TGTGCCAGCAGTTACCCGGAGAAGTACGAGCAGTACTTC	CASSYPEKYEQYF
TRBJ2-5	.	14	many	TRBV7-8	TGTGCCAGCAGCTTAGCGTGGGGCAAAGGGACCCAGTACTTC	CASSLAWGKGTQYF
TRBJ2-2	TRBD1	17	few	TRBV11-3	TGTGCCAGCAGCACACGCACAGGGGAACGGAACACCGGGGAGCTGTTTTTT	CASSTRTGERNTGELFF
TRBJ1-1	TRBD1	14	many	TRBV28	TGTGCCAGCAGACCCGGGACAGGGGTTGCTGAAGCTTTCTTT	CASRPGTGVAEAFF
TRBJ2-3	.	16	.	TRBV5-1	TGCGCCAGCAGCTACACTAGGAACCCTCCCACAGATACGCAGTATTTT	CASSYTRNPPTDTQYF
TRBJ1-2	.	16	few	TRBV12-5	TGTGCTAGTGCCCCAGGTCGCCTGGGAAGAAGCTATGGCTACACCTTC	CASAPGRLGRSYGYTF
TRBJ2-2	.	14	few	TRBV5-1	TGCGCCAGCAGGGAAACACTGAACACCGGGGAGCTGTTTTTT	CASRETLNTGELFF
TRBJ2-4	.	12	.	TRBV2	TGTGCCAGCAGTGGAAGACAAAACATTCAGTACTTC	CASSGRQNIQYF
TRBJ2-2	TRBD1	15	many	TRBV2	TGTGCCAGCAGTTGGACAGGGGCAAACACCGGGGAGCTGTTTTTT	CASSWTGANTGELFF
TRBJ2-2	.	15	many	TRBV9	TGTGCCAGCAGCGTAGGCGAGTTAGATGCCGGGGAGCTGTTTTTT	CASSVGELDAGELFF
TRBJ2-2	TRBD2	15	.	TRBV20-1	TGCAGTGTCCATAGCGGGGGGCCGGGCACCGGGGAGCTGTTTTTT	CSVHSGGPGTGELFF
TRBJ2-2	TRBD2	16	.	TRBV29-1	TGCAGCGCTGCCCCCGGGACTAGCGGGGGTCAGGGAGAGCTGTTTTTT	CSAAPGTSGGQGELFF
TRBJ1-2	TRBD1	14	.	TRBV6-2/TRBV6-3	TGTGCCAGCAGTGGCGACAGGGGATACTATGGCTACACCTTC	CASSGDRGYYGYTF
TRBJ2-7	TRBD1	15	.	TRBV18	TGTGCCAGCTCACAGACAGGGGCTGGAGCCTACGAGCAGTACTTC	CASSQTGAGAYEQYF
TRBJ2-7	.	17	few	TRBV4-1	TGCGCCAGCAGCCAAGATGCGGCTAGGGGGAATCACTACGAGCAGTACTTC	CASSQDAARGNHYEQYF
TRBJ2-3	TRBD1	17	.	TRBV7-2	TGTGCCAGCAGCAAACGGGGACAGGGGCTAGACACAGATACGCAGTATTTT	CASSKRGQGLDTDTQYF
TRBJ1-5	.	14	.	TRBV7-2	TGTGCCAGCAGCGTAGGAGGGCACAATCAGCCCCAGCATTTT	CASSVGGHNQPQHF
TRBJ2-3	.	14	many	TRBV5-1	TGCGCCAGCAGCTTGGGAGCCCTCACAGATACGCAGTATTTT	CASSLGALTDTQYF
TRBJ2-1	.	12	few	TRBV6-5	TGTGCCAGCAGAAAGGAGGCATATGAGCAGTTCTTC	CASRKEAYEQFF
TRBJ2-1	TRBD2	13	few	TRBV6-6	TGTGCCAGCACGAGACTAGCGGGGGATGAGCAGTTCTTC	CASTRLAGDEQFF